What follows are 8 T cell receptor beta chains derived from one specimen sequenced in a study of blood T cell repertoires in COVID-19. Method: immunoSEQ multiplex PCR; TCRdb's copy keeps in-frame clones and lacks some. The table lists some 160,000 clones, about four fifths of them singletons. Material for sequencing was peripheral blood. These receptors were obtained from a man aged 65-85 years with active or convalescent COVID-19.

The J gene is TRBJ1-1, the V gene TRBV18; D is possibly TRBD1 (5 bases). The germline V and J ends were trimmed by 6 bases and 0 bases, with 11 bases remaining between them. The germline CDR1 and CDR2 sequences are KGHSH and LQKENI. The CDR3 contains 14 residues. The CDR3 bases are TGTGCCAGCTCCCCCGACAGCATGAACACTGAAGCTTTCTTT. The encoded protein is CASSPDSMNTEAFF. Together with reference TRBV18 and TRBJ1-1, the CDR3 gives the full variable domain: NAGVMQNPRHLVRRRGQEARLRCSPMKGHSHVYWYRQLPEEGLKFMVYLQKENIIDESGMPKERFSAEFPKEGPSILRIQQVVRGDSAAYFCASSPDSMNTEAFFGQGTRLTVV.

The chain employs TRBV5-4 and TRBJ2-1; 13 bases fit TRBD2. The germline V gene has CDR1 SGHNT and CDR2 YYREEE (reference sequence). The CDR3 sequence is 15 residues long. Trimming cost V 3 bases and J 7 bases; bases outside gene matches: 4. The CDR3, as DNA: TGTGCCAGCAGCTATACTAGCGGGAGGGAAAATGAGCAGTTCTTC. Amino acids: CASSYTSGRENEQFF. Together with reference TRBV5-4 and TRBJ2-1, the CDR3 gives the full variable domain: ETGVTQSPTHLIKTRGQQVTLRCSSQSGHNTVSWYQQALGQGPQFIFQYYREEENGRGNFPPRFSGLQFPNYSSELNVNALELDDSALYLCASSYTSGRENEQFFGPGTRLTVL.

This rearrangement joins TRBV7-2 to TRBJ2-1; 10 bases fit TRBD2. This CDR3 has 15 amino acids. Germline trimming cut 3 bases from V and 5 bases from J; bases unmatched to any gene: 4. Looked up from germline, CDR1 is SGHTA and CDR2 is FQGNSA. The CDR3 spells CASSLGLARNNEQFF. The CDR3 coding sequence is TGTGCCAGCAGCTTGGGACTAGCGAGGAACAATGAGCAGTTCTTC.

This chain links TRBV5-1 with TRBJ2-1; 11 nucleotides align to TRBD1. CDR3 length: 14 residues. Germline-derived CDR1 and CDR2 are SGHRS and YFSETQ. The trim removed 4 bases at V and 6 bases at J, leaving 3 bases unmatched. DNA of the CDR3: TGCGCCAGCAGCACCGGGACAGGGGGCAATGAGCAGTTCTTC. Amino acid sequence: CASSTGTGGNEQFF.

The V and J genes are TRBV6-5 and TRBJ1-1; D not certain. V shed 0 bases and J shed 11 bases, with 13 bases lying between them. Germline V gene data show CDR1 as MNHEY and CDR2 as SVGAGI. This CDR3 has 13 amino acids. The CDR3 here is CASSYSTGLSAFF. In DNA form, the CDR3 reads TGTGCCAGCAGTTACTCGACGGGGTTAAGTGCTTTCTTT.

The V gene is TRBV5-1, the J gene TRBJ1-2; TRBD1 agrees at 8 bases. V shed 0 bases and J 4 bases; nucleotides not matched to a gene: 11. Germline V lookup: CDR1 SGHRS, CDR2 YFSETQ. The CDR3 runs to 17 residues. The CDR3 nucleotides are TGCGCCAGCAGCTTGGAAATGACAGGGGAGGGCGTCTATGGCTACACCTTC. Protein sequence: CASSLEMTGEGVYGYTF.

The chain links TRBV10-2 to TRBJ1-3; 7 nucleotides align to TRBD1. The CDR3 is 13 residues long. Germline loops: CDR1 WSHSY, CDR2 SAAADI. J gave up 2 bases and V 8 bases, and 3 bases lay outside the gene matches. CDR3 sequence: CASWQGAGNTIYF. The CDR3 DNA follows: TGCGCCAGCTGGCAGGGGGCTGGAAACACCATATATTTT.

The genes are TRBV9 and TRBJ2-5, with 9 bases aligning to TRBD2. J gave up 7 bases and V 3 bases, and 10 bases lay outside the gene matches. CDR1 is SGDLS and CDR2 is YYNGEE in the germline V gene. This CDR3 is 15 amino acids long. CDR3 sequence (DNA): TGTGCCAGCAGCGCGGCGGGAGGGGGGGCGGTGACCCAGTACTTC. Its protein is CASSAAGGGAVTQYF.